There are many counts of the clone carrying this T cell receptor (beta chain). This sample was taken from a study of human T cells and chemical hapten exposure. Time point in this sample: patch test 2, 6 weeks after DPC sensitization. Treatment reported: therapeutic diphenylcyclopropenone sensitization with weekly scalp DPC. Separate cDNA molecules received unique molecular identifiers, which the library attached to them. One entry per CDR3 protein results from TCRdb running MiXCR on the RACE reads. The sample contains more than 75,000 distinct CDR3 sequences, 10% to 13% of which appear only once. The V and J ends lost 7 bases and 1 base, in that order; junction bases with no gene match: 5. From germline, CDR1 is SGHTA and CDR2 FQGNSA. This CDR3 has 15 residues.

This chain joins TRBV7-2 and TRBJ2-2; TRBD1 aligns across 8 bases. Sequenced here: whole blood, sampled in connection with sensitization to the hapten diphenylcyclopropenone (DPC). This clonotype originated in a woman in her 30s with alopecia areata. Some clones in this sample may be carry-over from other donors' samples. CDR3 bases: TGTGCCAGCAACCCCGGGACAGGGAACACCGGGGAGCTGTTTTTT. Amino acid sequence: CASNPGTGNTGELFF.